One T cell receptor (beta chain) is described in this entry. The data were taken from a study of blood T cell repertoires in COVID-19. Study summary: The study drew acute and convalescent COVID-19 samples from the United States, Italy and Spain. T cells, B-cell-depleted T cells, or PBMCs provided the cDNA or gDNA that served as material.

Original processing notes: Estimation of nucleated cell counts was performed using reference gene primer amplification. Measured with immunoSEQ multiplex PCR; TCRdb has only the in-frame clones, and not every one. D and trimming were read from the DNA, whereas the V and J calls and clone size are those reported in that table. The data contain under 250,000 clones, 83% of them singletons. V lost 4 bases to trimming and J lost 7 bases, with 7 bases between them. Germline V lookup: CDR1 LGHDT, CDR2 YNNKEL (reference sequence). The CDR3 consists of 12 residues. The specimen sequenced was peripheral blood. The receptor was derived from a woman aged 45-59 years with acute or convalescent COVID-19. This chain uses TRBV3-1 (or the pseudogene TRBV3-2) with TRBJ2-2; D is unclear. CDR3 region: CASSPQYGELFF. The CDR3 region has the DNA TGTGCCAGCAGCCCCCAGTACGGGGAGCTGTTTTTT.